Listed below are T cell receptor beta chains from one sample, sequenced in a study of cytomegalovirus exposure and HLA in healthy donors. Sequencing used immunoSEQ multiplex PCR; TCRdb keeps in-frame clones, though not all of them. Of under 130,000 clones listed, 65% to 80% are singletons. The material sequenced was PBMCs. These receptors all stem from a female donor in good health and CMV-seropositive. Each CDR3 is given with its conserved first and last residue. The D gene is left open where the match is weak.

V	D	J	DNA	CDR3
TRBV2	TRBD2	TRBJ2-7	TGTGCCAGCAGTATAGGAGGGACTAGCGGCTACGAGCAGTACTTC	CASSIGGTSGYEQYF
TRBV14	TRBD2	TRBJ2-1	TGTGCCAGCAGCCCGGCGACTAGCGGGCAACCCCAATACAATGAGCAGTTCTTC	CASSPATSGQPQYNEQFF
TRBV6-5	.	TRBJ1-3	TGTGCCAGCAGTTACTCCTCGGTTTCTGGAAACACCATATATTTT	CASSYSSVSGNTIYF
TRBV7-3	.	TRBJ1-2	TGTGCCAGCAGTCCCTTCTGGGCCTACTATGGCTACACCTTC	CASSPFWAYYGYTF
TRBV19	.	TRBJ1-1	TGTGCCAGTAGAGGGACTTTGAACCCTGAAGCTTTCTTT	CASRGTLNPEAFF
TRBV5-1	TRBD2	TRBJ2-7	TGCGCCAGCAGTTCAGGGACTAGCGGGAGGTCCTTTGGGGAGCAGTACTTC	CASSSGTSGRSFGEQYF
TRBV28	TRBD1	TRBJ2-7	TGTGCCAGCAGGCAACAGGGGTCCTACGAGCAGTACTTC	CASRQQGSYEQYF
TRBV27	.	TRBJ2-7	TGTGCCAGCAGTTTACTTCAAAGCTCCGAGCAGTACTTC	CASSLLQSSEQYF
TRBV30	TRBD1	TRBJ1-2	TGTGCCTGGAAGGGACAGGGCAATTATGGCTACACCTTC	CAWKGQGNYGYTF
TRBV2	.	TRBJ1-3	TGTGCCAGCAGTGAAGTTACAGCTGGAAACACCATATATTTT	CASSEVTAGNTIYF
TRBV19	TRBD2	TRBJ2-2	TGTGCCAGTAGTGGGGGGGGTCGGACTTTCACCGGGGAGCTGTTTTTT	CASSGGGRTFTGELFF
TRBV30	TRBD1	TRBJ1-1	TGTGCCTGGAGGGGACAGGGGGCTTTTATAGGCACTGAAGCTTTCTTT	CAWRGQGAFIGTEAFF
TRBV7-2	.	TRBJ1-4	TGTGCCAGCAGGCAGACTGCAGGCGGGGAAAAACTGTTTTTT	CASRQTAGGEKLFF
TRBV6-1	.	TRBJ2-2	TGTGCCAGCAGTTCCATTATGAGTAGCGGGGAGCTGTTTTTT	CASSSIMSSGELFF
TRBV19	.	TRBJ1-1	TGTGCCAGTAGTATAGGCCAGCGGGGGACCACTGAAGCTTTCTTT	CASSIGQRGTTEAFF
TRBV7-8	.	TRBJ2-7	TGTGCCAGCAGCTTAGCTAATCTCGGCGAGCAGTACTTC	CASSLANLGEQYF
TRBV9	TRBD2	TRBJ2-3	TGTGCCAGCAGCGTTACTAGCGGTCGCACAGATACGCAGTATTTT	CASSVTSGRTDTQYF